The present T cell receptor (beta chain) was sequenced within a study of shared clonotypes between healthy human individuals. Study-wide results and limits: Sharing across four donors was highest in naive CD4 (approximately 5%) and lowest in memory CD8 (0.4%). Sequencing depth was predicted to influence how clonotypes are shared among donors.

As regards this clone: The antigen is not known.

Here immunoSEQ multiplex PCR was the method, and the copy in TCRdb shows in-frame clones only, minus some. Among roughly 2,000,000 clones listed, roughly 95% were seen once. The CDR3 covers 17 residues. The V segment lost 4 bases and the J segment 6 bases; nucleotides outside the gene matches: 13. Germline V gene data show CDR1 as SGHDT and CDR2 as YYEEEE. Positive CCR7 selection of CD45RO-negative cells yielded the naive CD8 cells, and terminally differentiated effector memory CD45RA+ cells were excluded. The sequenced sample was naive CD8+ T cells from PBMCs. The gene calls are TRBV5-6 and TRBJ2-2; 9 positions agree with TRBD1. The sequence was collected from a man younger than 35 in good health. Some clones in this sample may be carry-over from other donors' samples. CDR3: CASSLYPGQGGAGELFF. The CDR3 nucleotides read TGTGCCAGCAGCCTGTACCCGGGACAGGGTGGGGCCGGGGAGCTGTTTTTT. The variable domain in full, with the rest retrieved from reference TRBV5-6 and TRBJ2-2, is DAGVTQSPTHLIKTRGQQVTLRCSPKSGHDTVSWYQQALGQGPQFIFQYYEEEERQRGNFPDRFSGHQFPNYSSELNVNALLLGDSALYLCASSLYPGQGGAGELFFGEGSRLTVL.